This T cell receptor (beta chain) was observed in a study of OX40 agonist ivuxolimab in advanced cancers. Looking at the study overall: Ivuxolimab doses were 0.01, 0.1, 0.3, 1.5, 3 or 10 mg/kg every 2 weeks. Mean age about 60 years, range about 23 to 80; roughly 80% male.

Study-level results: At doses 0.1 to 3.0 mg/kg, CD4+ and CD8+ clones expanded. In CD8+ T cells, expanded clones were on average more numerous than in CD4+.

In regard to this clone: Its antigen remains unidentified.

The length of the CDR3 is 12 residues. The V end lost 5 bases, the J end lost 10 bases, and 9 bases lay between the germline ends. Germline V gene lookup returns CDR1 LNHDA and CDR2 SQIVND (reference sequence). Here immunoSEQ multiplex PCR was the method, and the copy in TCRdb shows in-frame clones only, minus some. Found here are about 12,000 clones, roughly three quarters of them singletons; the top ten hold about a quarter. The chain joins TRBV19 to TRBJ1-6; D is possibly TRBD1 (5 bases). This TCR derives from an adult with an advanced solid tumor such as melanoma, head and neck, liver or kidney cancer. The sample was CD4+ or CD8+ T cells sorted from blood, taken in a trial of the OX40 agonist ivuxolimab. CDR3 coding DNA: TGTGCCAGTAGTCCAGGGCGCTCACCCCTCCACTTT. This gives the protein CASSPGRSPLHF.